The T cell receptor (beta chain) under discussion was sequenced for a study of blood T cell repertoires in COVID-19. About the study: Donors in the United States, Italy and Spain gave samples during acute or convalescent COVID-19. T cells, B-cell-depleted T cells, or PBMCs provided the cDNA or gDNA that served as material.

This clone was picked up a small number of times. Original methodology: Scientists estimated how many nucleated cells there were by amplifying reference gene primers. The assay was immunoSEQ multiplex PCR, and TCRdb's table has in-frame clones only and misses some. V and J calls and clone size come straight from that table; D and trimming were deduced from the DNA. The table shows about 39,000 clones, with approximately 91% occurring only once. Per the germline V gene, CDR1 is SGHDN and CDR2 is FVKESK. This CDR3 has 14 amino acids. V lost 4 bases, J lost 1 base, and 2 bases stayed unmatched. Sequencing was done on a sample of peripheral blood. This sequence joins TRBV14 and TRBJ2-5, with TRBD1 identical over 8 bases. The clonotype was recovered from a middle-aged man with active COVID-19. The CDR3 sequence is CASSPGTGQETQYF. For the CDR3, the DNA is TGTGCCAGCAGCCCCGGGACAGGCCAAGAGACCCAGTACTTC.